This passage covers 10 T cell receptor beta chains from one sample sequenced in a study of a mutant IDH1 vaccine in newly diagnosed glioma. TCRdb keeps only in-frame clones here, not all; method: immunoSEQ multiplex PCR. The top ten clones hold about 4.6% of a sample with 40,000 to 45,000 clones, roughly 84% of them seen once. Their antigen targets remain unknown. Indicated time point: week 35, safety follow-up. Doses consisted of 300 ug of mutant IDH1 20-mer peptide each, paired with topical imiquimod. The material sequenced was PBMCs, taken from a glioma patient whose treatment included an IDH1 peptide vaccine. These receptors were taken from a woman between 50 and 59 years old with glioma.

This clone was observed a handful of times. V is TRBV18 and J is TRBJ1-1, with 8 positions matching TRBD1. There are 15 residues in the CDR3. With V trimmed by 3 bases and J by 1 base, 4 bases remained unmatched. Looked up from germline, CDR1 is KGHSH and CDR2 is LQKENI. The CDR3 DNA reads TGTGCCAGCTCACCGCAGGGGGCCTCGAACACTGAAGCTTTCTTT. Its protein is CASSPQGASNTEAFF.

The chain employs TRBV30 and TRBJ1-1; D perhaps matches TRBD1 (5 bases). The V and J ends lost 5 bases and 0 bases respectively, with 7 bases between them. CDR3 length: 12 amino acids. Per germline, CDR1 GTSNPN and CDR2 SVGIG (reference sequence). The CDR3 coding sequence is TGTGCCTGGGGGACCATGAACACTGAAGCTTTCTTT. Translating it yields CAWGTMNTEAFF.

The rearrangement joins TRBV29-1 to TRBJ2-1, with 8 bases matching TRBD2. The germline gives CDR1 SQVTM, CDR2 ANQGSEA. V trimming: 3 bases; J trimming: 5 bases; junction bases outside the gene matches: 6. CDR3 length: 14 amino acids. The CDR3 DNA sequence: TGCAGCGTTGATAGCGGGGCTCTGAACAATGAGCAGTTCTTC. This sequence encodes CSVDSGALNNEQFF.

This sequence joins TRBV5-1 and TRBJ1-1; D unclear. CDR1 and CDR2 from the germline V gene are SGHRS and YFSETQ. This CDR3 is built from 13 residues. The V end lost 4 bases, the J end lost 4 bases, and 11 bases lay between the germline ends. In DNA form, the CDR3 reads TGCGCCAGCAGCGCCGAAGGGTCCACTGAAGCTTTCTTT. Amino acid sequence: CASSAEGSTEAFF.

The genes are TRBV5-1 and TRBJ1-5; D call uncertain. V was trimmed by 4 bases and J by 6 bases, leaving 17 bases between them. The CDR3 contains 15 residues. Germline assignment: CDR1 SGHRS and CDR2 YFSETQ. As DNA, the CDR3 is TGCGCCAGCAGCGTAAACAGTGGAGGCGGTCAGCCCCAGCATTTT. Translated, it gives CASSVNSGGGQPQHF. The complete variable domain, with remaining parts taken from reference TRBV5-1 and TRBJ1-5, reads KAGVTQTPRYLIKTRGQQVTLSCSPISGHRSVSWYQQTPGQGLQFLFEYFSETQRNKGNFPGRFSGRQFSNSRSEMNVSTLELGDSALYLCASSVNSGGGQPQHFGDGTRLSIL.

The CDR3 nucleotides are TGTGCCAGCAGCGCCTCGGGACAGGGAAATGAAAAACTGTTTTTT. It encodes CASSASGQGNEKLFF. J is TRBJ1-4 and V is TRBV9, with 9 bases lining up with TRBD1. V lost 3 bases to trimming and J lost 5 bases; unmatched junction nucleotides: 5. Looked up from germline, CDR1 is SGDLS and CDR2 is YYNGEE. The CDR3 length is 15 residues.

This chain connects TRBV6-5 to TRBJ1-4; D gene ambiguous. CDR1 is MNHEY and CDR2 is SVGAGI in the germline V gene. The CDR3 contains 10 residues. V gave up 6 bases and J gave up 11 bases, with 7 bases separating them. CDR3 in amino acids: CASSASKLFF. CDR3 nucleotide sequence: TGTGCCAGCAGCGCCAGTAAACTGTTTTTT.

The gene calls are TRBV15 and TRBJ1-4; tentatively, D is TRBD1 (5 bases). The germline gives CDR1 LNHNV, CDR2 YYDKDF (reference sequence). This CDR3 has 15 residues. Trimming removed 5 bases from V and 7 bases from J, with 17 bases in between. CDR3 coding DNA: TGTGCCACCAGCCTCCCGGGGCAGGCTGTTGAAAAACTGTTTTTT. Its translation is CATSLPGQAVEKLFF.

The V gene is TRBV6-1, the J gene TRBJ1-1; the D is unclear. Trimming left V 3 bases short and J 3 bases short, with 5 bases between. CDR3 length: 12 amino acids. Germline CDR1 is MNHNS and CDR2 is SASEGT. CDR3 amino acids: CASSDQYTEAFF. The CDR3, as DNA: TGTGCCAGCAGTGACCAATACACTGAAGCTTTCTTT.

This clone has just a few counts. The V call is TRBV7-2, the J call TRBJ2-1; D remains ambiguous. The CDR3 is 13 residues long. Looked up from germline, CDR1 is SGHTA and CDR2 is FQGNSA. V shed 8 bases and J shed 0 bases, with 8 bases lying between them. The DNA for the CDR3 is TGTGCCAGCCGTCCTAGCTCCTACAATGAGCAGTTCTTC. Translating gives CASRPSSYNEQFF. The full variable domain, its missing parts supplied by reference TRBV7-2 and TRBJ2-1, is GAGVSQSPSNKVTEKGKDVELRCDPISGHTALYWYRQSLGQGLEFLIYFQGNSAPDKSGLPSDRFSAERTGGSVSTLTIQRTQQEDSAVYLCASRPSSYNEQFFGPGTRLTVL.